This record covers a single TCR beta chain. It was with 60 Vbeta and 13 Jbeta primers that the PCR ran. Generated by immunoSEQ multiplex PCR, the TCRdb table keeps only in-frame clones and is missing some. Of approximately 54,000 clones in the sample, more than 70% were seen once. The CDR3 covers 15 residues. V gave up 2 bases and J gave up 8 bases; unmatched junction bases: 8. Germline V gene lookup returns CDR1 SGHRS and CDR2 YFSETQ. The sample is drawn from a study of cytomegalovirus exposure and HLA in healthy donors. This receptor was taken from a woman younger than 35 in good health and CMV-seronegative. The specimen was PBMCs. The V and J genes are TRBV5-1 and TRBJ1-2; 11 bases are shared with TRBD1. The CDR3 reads CASSLRTGGAGGYTF. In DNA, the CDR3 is TGCGCCAGCAGCTTAAGGACAGGGGGCGCAGGGGGCTACACCTTC.